The TCR beta chain described here comes from a study of Ad26.COV2.S vaccination and SARS-CoV-2 variants (dated by TCRdb to about 2021). Regarding the study in general: Donors in the vaccine arm were drawn from COV1001, a phase I-IIa trial of Ad26.COV2.S in healthy adults that was multicentre, randomized, double-blind and placebo-controlled. Dosing of Ad26.COV2.S was intramuscular, at either 5x10^10 or 1x10^11 viral particles, delivered as one shot or as two shots spaced 56 days apart. Sequencing of the TCRbeta repertoire served to evaluate the specificity and breadth of SARS-CoV-2-reactive T cell receptors following Ad26.COV2.S vaccination. A total of 32 samples were included in the TCR-sequenced set, comprising roughly 20 Ad26.COV2.S vaccine recipients, 5 placebo recipients and 8 SARS-CoV-2 convalescent individuals. Participants in the trial were split at random into five groups of five each, receiving low-dose or high-dose Ad26.COV2.S once or twice, or else placebo on both occasions. Investigators remained blinded to trial group allocation during experiments and outcome assessment.

Concerning this clone itself: Which antigen it targets is not known. One base away there is no much larger clone; base qualities are not given.

The immunoSEQ Assay was the method used to sequence TCRbeta CDR3 regions. After extraction, genomic DNA underwent amplification by bias-controlled multiplex PCR, followed by high-throughput sequencing. On the study's bioinformatics: To quantify the absolute abundance of every unique TCRbeta CDR3 region, sequences were collapsed and filtered. Usable DNA was measured by amplifying reference genes present in all nucleated cells, and TCRbeta template counts were normalized to that usable DNA to estimate T cell fraction. Repertoire TCRs were annotated as SARS-CoV-2-specific by exact matching of V gene, CDR3 amino acid sequence and J gene to a known reactive TCR set. The reference SARS-CoV-2 TCR set came from MIRA and was filtered for enrichment in COVID-19-positive ImmuneCODE repertoires, removing public or cross-reactive TCRs. Based on the MIRA antigens, annotated TCRs were further analysed at the level of specific ORF or position within ORF. Breadth was defined as annotated unique rearrangements over total unique productive rearrangements; depth was the summed frequency of those rearrangements. Two-sided Wilcoxon rank-sum tests were applied when comparing TCR breadth between groups. The source is immuneACCESS, and TCRdb retained only in-frame sequences with V and J called. Part of the clones is not carried over; for the studies checked, unresolved V genes explain less than half of this, and the remainder is unexplained. V, J and clone size are taken as reported in that table, and D and trimming were inferred from the DNA itself. The sample table lists hundreds of thousands of clones, more than 70% of them with a count of one. The ten most abundant clones make up around 1.4% of the sample.

Overall study outcomes, separate from this receptor: Compared with placebo recipients, Ad26.COV2.S recipients showed higher spike-specific TCR breadth (P = 0.0014). After vaccination, spike-specific CD8+ and CD4+ T cell responses were reported to show substantial breadth. The authors noted that total T cell responses may have been underestimated by the TCR breadth and depth analyses. Vaccine and placebo recipients had similar non-spike TCR breadth, a finding consistent with the vaccine containing only spike. The study was not powered for comparison of responses between vaccine doses or regimens.

This sample's treatment or condition label indicates: 15 to 20 received Ad26.COV2.S at low or high dose, single or two shots; 5 received placebo; per-sample allocation not given. Repertoires of vaccine and placebo recipients were sequenced from samples taken on day 63 after the first injection. Cohort 1b enrolled 25 adults aged 18-55 years at a single site in Boston, USA, between 29 July and 7 August 2020. As a vaccine, Ad26.COV2.S was a replication-incompetent adenovirus type 26 vector that expressed a prefusion-stabilized SARS-CoV-2 spike protein derived from the original Wuhan strain. The junction shows trimming of 8 bases on V and 4 bases on J, plus 8 bases between the germline ends. From the cysteine through the phenylalanine, the CDR3 covers 11 amino acids. Only the CDR3 part of the read is kept: 33 bases, read in frame from the first base. From the germline V gene, CDR1 is ENHRY and CDR2 is SYGVKD.

The receptor chain draws on TRBV10-3 and TRBJ1-1; 6 matching bases give a weak D call of TRBD1. Source: peripheral blood, taken in a trial of Ad26.COV2.S vaccine versus placebo. The receptor was derived from a person aged 18-60 years who received the Ad26.COV2.S COVID-19 vaccine or a placebo. The nucleotide sequence is given as TGTGCCATCCTACAGGGCACTGAAGCTTTCTTT. It translates as CAILQGTEAFF.